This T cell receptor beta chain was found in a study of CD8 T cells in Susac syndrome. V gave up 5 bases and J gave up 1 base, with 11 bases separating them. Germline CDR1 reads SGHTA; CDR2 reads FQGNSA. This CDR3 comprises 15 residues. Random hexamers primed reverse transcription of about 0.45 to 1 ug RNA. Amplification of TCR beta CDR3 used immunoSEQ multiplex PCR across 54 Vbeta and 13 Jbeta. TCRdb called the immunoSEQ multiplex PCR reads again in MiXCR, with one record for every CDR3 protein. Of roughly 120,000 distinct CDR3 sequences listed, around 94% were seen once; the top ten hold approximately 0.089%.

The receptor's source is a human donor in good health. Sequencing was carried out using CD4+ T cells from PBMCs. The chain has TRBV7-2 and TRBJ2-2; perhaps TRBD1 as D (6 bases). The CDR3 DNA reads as TGTGCCAGCAGCCCTTTGACAGGGAACACCGGGGAGCTGTTTTTT. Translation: CASSPLTGNTGELFF.